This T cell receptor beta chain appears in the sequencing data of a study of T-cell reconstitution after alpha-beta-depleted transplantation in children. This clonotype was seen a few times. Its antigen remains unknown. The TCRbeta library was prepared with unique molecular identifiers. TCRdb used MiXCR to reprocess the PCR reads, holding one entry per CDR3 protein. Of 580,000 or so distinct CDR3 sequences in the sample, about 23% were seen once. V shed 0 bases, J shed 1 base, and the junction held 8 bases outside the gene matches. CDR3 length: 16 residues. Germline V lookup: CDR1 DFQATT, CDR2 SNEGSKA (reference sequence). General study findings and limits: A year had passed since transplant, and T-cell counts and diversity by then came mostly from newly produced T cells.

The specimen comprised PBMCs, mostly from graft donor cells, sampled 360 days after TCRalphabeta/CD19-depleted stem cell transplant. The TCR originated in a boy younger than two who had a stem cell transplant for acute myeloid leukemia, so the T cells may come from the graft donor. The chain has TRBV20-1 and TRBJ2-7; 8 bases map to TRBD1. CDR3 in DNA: TGCAGTGCTAGAGATGTAGGACAGGGATGGTCCTACGAGCAGTACTTC. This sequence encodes CSARDVGQGWSYEQYF.